This TCR beta chain comes out of a study of vaccination effects on CD4 cells after COVID-19. Before sequencing took place, the ViraFEST assay used viral peptide pools to expand antigen-specific CD4+ T cells. Having been cultured for less than 13 days, the cells underwent CD4+ T cell isolation. A few million PBMC were placed in each well, which was supplemented with 10 IU/ml IL-2 and approximately 10 ug/ml peptides. Broader study findings: Small numbers of convalescent patients limited the study. It also lacked early post-infection timepoints.

CDR3 length: 16 amino acids. Germline CDR1 LNHDA, CDR2 SQIVND (reference sequence). V was pared by 6 bases and J by 5 bases, with 9 bases of the junction left unmatched. This clone was found a few times. Its cognate antigen is unknown. TCRdb's table, derived via immunoSEQ multiplex PCR, lists solely in-frame clones and lacks some. The sample shows tens of thousands of clones, about 73% of them seen only once. The chain employs TRBV19 and TRBJ2-2, with TRBD1 identical over 10 bases. This TCR derives from a human donor who received a COVID-19 vaccine. The sequenced sample was CD4+ T cells from PBMCs cultured with HCoV-229E spike peptides, obtained before COVID-19 vaccination. The CDR3 protein is CASREPGQGFTGELFF. Here the CDR3 DNA reads TGTGCCAGTAGAGAGCCGGGACAGGGGTTTACCGGGGAGCTGTTTTTT. The full variable domain, in which reference TRBV19 and TRBJ2-2 provide the parts outside the CDR3, is DGGITQSPKYLFRKEGQNVTLSCEQNLNHDAMYWYRQDPGQGLRLIYYSQIVNDFQKGDIAEGYSVSREKKESFPLTVTSAQKNPTAFYLCASREPGQGFTGELFFGEGSRLTVL.